Shown below are 25 T cell receptor beta chains from a single sample sequenced in a study of somatic mutations in cytotoxic T cells in rheumatoid arthritis (dated by TCRdb to about 2017). Libraries were built with the immunoSEQ multiplex PCR assay. TCRdb took over this immuneACCESS table, retaining in-frame rearrangements with V and J assigned. Such tables are incomplete; in checked studies, under half of the missing clones stem from an unresolved V gene, and the remainder is unexplained. The sample table contains roughly 20,000 clones; only one count was recorded for roughly 87% of them. Roughly 10% of the sample rests with the top ten. Sequencing used CD8+ T cells sorted from blood. The receptors here all came from an adult with rheumatoid arthritis.

The genes are TRBV4-3 and TRBJ2-1, with 7 bases aligning to TRBD2. The CDR3 runs 15 residues. Unmatched junction bases numbered 4, after V lost 4 bases and J lost 1 base. Germline loops: CDR1 LGHNA, CDR2 YSLEER. The CDR3 sequence is CASSPGGRSYNEQFF. In DNA form, the CDR3 reads TGCGCCAGCAGCCCGGGGGGACGGTCCTACAATGAGCAGTTCTTC.

CDR3 DNA sequence: TGTGCCAGCGCCGATGGACAGACGAACACCGGGGAGCTGTTTTTT. Translating gives CASADGQTNTGELFF. This rearrangement joins TRBV9 to TRBJ2-2, with TRBD1 as a possible D gene (6 bases). Germline values: CDR1 SGDLS, CDR2 YYNGEE. The CDR3 contains 15 residues. The germline V and J ends were trimmed by 7 bases and 0 bases, with 13 bases remaining between them.

The CDR3 DNA is TGTGCCAGCAGCTTGCTCGCGCTCTATGGCTACACCTTC. It yields the protein CASSLLALYGYTF. The gene calls are TRBV5-6 and TRBJ1-2; unclear D gene. Trimming cost V 1 base and J 4 bases, with 8 bases left between them. The CDR3 consists of 13 residues. The germline gives CDR1 SGHDT, CDR2 YYEEEE.

This sequence joins TRBV5-6 and TRBJ2-1, with no clear D. The CDR3 sequence is 11 residues long. Per germline, CDR1 SGHDT and CDR2 YYEEEE. Trimming left V 1 base short and J 9 bases short, with 5 bases between. This CDR3 is CASSLSVEQFF. The CDR3, as DNA: TGTGCCAGCAGCTTGAGTGTTGAGCAGTTCTTC.

J is TRBJ2-7 and V is TRBV5-6; D is possibly TRBD1 or TRBD2 (5 bases each). CDR3 length: 16 amino acids. The V gene lost 4 bases and the J gene lost 3 bases, with 20 bases spanning the gap. The germline CDR1 and CDR2 sequences are SGHDT and YYEEEE. CDR3 region: CASSLLGTATDYEQYF. CDR3 nucleotide sequence: TGTGCCAGCAGCCTACTTGGGACGGCCACGGACTACGAGCAGTACTTC.

J is TRBJ1-5 and V is TRBV19; D uncertain. The V gene lost 10 bases and the J gene lost 2 bases, with 12 bases spanning the gap. The CDR3 totals 13 residues. Germline V gene sequence: CDR1 LNHDA, CDR2 SQIVND (reference sequence). CDR3: CATDVGGNQPQHF. CDR3 nucleotides: TGTGCCACCGATGTCGGGGGCAATCAGCCCCAGCATTTT.

The V gene is TRBV4-1, the J gene TRBJ2-2; tentative D call: TRBD2 (5 bases). The germline CDR1 and CDR2 sequences are MGHRA and YSYEKL. Trimming took off 5 bases at V and 1 base at J, with 8 bases between the two ends. The CDR3 is made up of 14 amino acids. The CDR3 bases are TGCGCCAGCAGCGAGGGCCGGAACACCGGGGAGCTGTTTTTT. Translated: CASSEGRNTGELFF.

The rearrangement links TRBV6-5 to TRBJ2-7; TRBD2 matches 7 bases. This CDR3 is 15 amino acids long. After removal of 8 bases from V and 2 bases from J, the junction contained 12 bases not matched to a gene. Germline CDR1 reads MNHEY; CDR2 reads SVGAGI. The CDR3, as DNA: TGTGCCAGCTCCGGGGGGACGGTCTCACCCTACGAGCAGTACTTC. Translation gives CASSGGTVSPYEQYF.

The chain has TRBV27 and TRBJ2-2, with 9 nucleotides matching TRBD2. Germline lookup yields CDR1 MNHEY and CDR2 SMNVEV (reference sequence). The CDR3 covers 16 residues. V gave up 5 bases and J gave up 3 bases; unmatched junction bases: 7. The CDR3 loop is CASSGLARRDTGELFF. The CDR3 nucleotides are TGTGCCAGCAGTGGACTAGCGCGTAGAGACACCGGGGAGCTGTTTTTT.

The chain couples TRBV4-1 to TRBJ2-1; 7 bases align to TRBD2. CDR1 is MGHRA, CDR2 YSYEKL, per germline. V lost 4 bases and J lost 2; bases outside the gene matches: 8. This CDR3 is built from 16 residues. This CDR3 reads CASSLPQTSAYNEQFF. The CDR3, as DNA: TGCGCCAGCAGCCTCCCGCAAACTAGCGCCTACAATGAGCAGTTCTTC.

The chain is built from TRBV6-5 and TRBJ2-5, with TRBD1 as a possible D gene (6 bases). CDR3 length equals 12 residues. The ends were cut back, 7 bases at V and 3 bases at J, with 9 bases in the middle. Germline V gene sequence: CDR1 MNHEY, CDR2 SVGAGI. CDR3 loop: CASNQGKETQYF. The CDR3 nucleotides read TGTGCCAGCAACCAGGGGAAAGAGACCCAGTACTTC.

This chain uses TRBV7-9 with TRBJ2-3, with unresolved D. The germline V gene has CDR1 SEHNR and CDR2 FQNEAQ (reference sequence). The CDR3 spans 13 residues. V gave up 5 bases and J gave up 3 bases, with 9 bases separating them. The CDR3 coding sequence is TGTGCCAGCAGCCCCCCAGAAACAGATACGCAGTATTTT. Its protein is CASSPPETDTQYF.

The chain employs TRBV7-2 and TRBJ2-7; D is unresolved. This CDR3 is built from 13 residues. Germline V gene sequence: CDR1 SGHTA, CDR2 FQGNSA. V gave up 6 bases and J gave up 1 base, with 10 bases separating them. CDR3 bases: TGTGCCAGCAGAGACGTCTCATCCTACGAGCAGTACTTC. Amino acid sequence: CASRDVSSYEQYF.

This chain joins TRBV2 and TRBJ1-1, with a possible D match to TRBD1 (6 bases). Trimming cost V 4 bases and J 4 bases, with 10 bases left between them. The CDR3 is 13 residues long. The germline CDR1 and CDR2 sequences are SNHLY and FYNNEI. CDR3 DNA sequence: TGTGCCAGCAGTGGATTAGGGGGCACTGAAGCTTTCTTT. Translation gives CASSGLGGTEAFF.

The V gene is TRBV10-1, the J gene TRBJ2-1; D may be TRBD1 or TRBD2 (5 bases each). This CDR3 region has 12 residues. The V gene lost 5 bases and the J gene lost 9 bases, with 11 bases spanning the gap. Germline CDR1 reads WNHNN; CDR2 reads SYGVQD (reference sequence). The CDR3 here is CASSHGAGEQFF. The DNA for the CDR3 is TGCGCCAGCAGTCACGGGGCGGGTGAGCAGTTCTTC.

The chain joins TRBV19 to TRBJ1-1; weak D call: TRBD1 (6 bases). This CDR3 comprises 15 residues. Deletions cut 8 bases from V and 1 base from J, with 17 bases between. Germline-derived CDR1 and CDR2 are LNHDA and SQIVND (reference sequence). CDR3 loop: CASQIKTGENTEAFF. CDR3 bases: TGTGCCAGTCAGATCAAGACAGGTGAGAACACTGAAGCTTTCTTT.

The J gene is TRBJ2-2, the V gene TRBV5-4; D gene uncertain. With 0 bases removed from V and 4 bases from J, the gap between germline ends came to 7 bases. The CDR3 runs 14 residues. CDR1 is SGHNT, CDR2 YYREEE, per germline (reference sequence). CDR3 sequence (DNA): TGTGCCAGCAGCTTGGATGAGTTCACCGGGGAGCTGTTTTTT. This codes for CASSLDEFTGELFF.

The genes are TRBV15 and TRBJ2-7; unclear D gene. The germline gives CDR1 LNHNV, CDR2 YYDKDF (reference sequence). The CDR3 is made up of 15 amino acids. V was shortened by 0 bases and J by 3 bases, with 12 bases between the two germline ends. The CDR3 bases are TGTGCCACCAGCAGAGATTTGGCGGAGCACTACGAGCAGTACTTC. Its translation is CATSRDLAEHYEQYF.

This rearrangement joins TRBV9 to TRBJ2-1; D uncertain. Germline-derived CDR1 and CDR2 are SGDLS and YYNGEE. This CDR3 region has 15 residues. Trimming removed 0 bases at V and 2 bases at J, with 9 bases between. This CDR3 reads CASSVEATPYNEQFF. The CDR3 DNA is TGTGCCAGCAGCGTAGAGGCCACCCCCTACAATGAGCAGTTCTTC.

The chain combines TRBV5-1 with TRBJ2-1, with D possibly matching TRBD2 (5 bases). The CDR3 spans 15 residues. V lost 4 bases, J lost 5 bases, and 16 bases lay in between. Germline CDR1 reads SGHRS; CDR2 reads YFSETQ. CDR3 nucleotide sequence: TGCGCCAGCAGCCCCACGAGCCCTAGCAACAATGAGCAGTTCTTC. It encodes CASSPTSPSNNEQFF.

The chain combines TRBV6-6 with TRBJ1-5; D is possibly TRBD1 (5 bases). There are 14 residues in the CDR3. CDR1 and CDR2 from the germline V gene are MNHNY and SVGAGI (reference sequence). V was cut by 5 bases and J by 6 bases, with 14 bases left in between. The CDR3 region is CASSEGQSAQPQHF. DNA of the CDR3: TGTGCCAGCAGTGAGGGGCAGTCAGCTCAGCCCCAGCATTTT.

This rearrangement joins TRBV6-1 to TRBJ2-1; 7 bases agree with TRBD1. Germline assignment: CDR1 MNHNS and CDR2 SASEGT. V was clipped by 4 bases and J by 7 bases; unmatched bases: 19. CDR3 size: 18 residues. CDR3 sequence: CASSGDRGSEQVTNEQFF. CDR3 nucleotides: TGTGCCAGCAGTGGGGACAGAGGATCCGAACAAGTCACAAATGAGCAGTTCTTC.

The chain recombines TRBV29-1 with TRBJ2-7; D unclear. This CDR3 region has 11 residues. Trimming shortened V by 5 bases and J by 4 bases, and 9 bases separated the two germline ends. CDR1 is SQVTM, CDR2 ANQGSEA, per germline. CDR3 nucleotides: TGCAGCGTTCGGTCTAGGTACGAGCAGTACTTC. Its translation: CSVRSRYEQYF.

The rearrangement joins TRBV5-1 to TRBJ2-2; D ambiguous. The CDR3 extends over 16 amino acids. Germline CDR1 SGHRS, CDR2 YFSETQ. V lost 3 bases and J 0 bases, leaving 12 bases between the germline ends. The CDR3 is CASSWTDGPNTGELFF. CDR3 nucleotides: TGCGCCAGCAGCTGGACGGACGGTCCGAACACCGGGGAGCTGTTTTTT.

V gene TRBV11-3 combines with J gene TRBJ2-7; D may be TRBD1 or TRBD2 (5 bases each). V lost 5 bases and J lost 8, with 19 bases in between. Per germline, CDR1 SGHNT and CDR2 YENEEA. The CDR3 is made up of 14 amino acids. The CDR3 nucleotides read TGTGCCAGCAGCACCCGGGACGGAAGCCTCCAGCAGTACTTC. Amino acids: CASSTRDGSLQQYF.